This T cell receptor beta chain was found in a study of T cell repertoires in cytomegalovirus infection (dated by TCRdb to the late 2010s). Regarding the study in general: The peptide stimulations were aimed at well-studied HLA-B-restricted epitopes as well as recently identified HLA-C-restricted CMV epitopes, whose presentation resists viral immunomodulation. Because public TCR beta signatures pointed to carriage of CMV infection together with the matching HLA type, the HLA type of each donor mattered for the analysis. On the study overall, not on this receptor specifically: In the ex vivo response, HLA-C-restricted CMV-specific TCR beta clonotypes were dominant, and in two of eight donors the single most frequent clonotype came from this HLA-C-restricted group. Cumulative frequency of public TCR beta family members discriminated carriers of CMV infection plus the relevant HLA type in this cohort and an independent 352-donor cohort.

Concerning this clonotype itself: The target of this receptor is not known. Nothing much larger sits one base from this clone, and base qualities are not available.

Per the germline V gene (reference sequence), DFQATT is the CDR1 and SNEGSKA is the CDR2. Unmatched junction bases come to 12, with V trimmed by 0 bases and J by 5 bases. The cysteine opens and the phenylalanine closes a CDR3 of 16 amino acids. The read is trimmed to its CDR3 DNA, 48 bases read in frame from base 1. This specimen's treatment or condition label, interpreted: in vitro stimulation with specific CMV peptide epitopes to enrich CMV-specific T cells. These reads were obtained on an Illumina HiSeq 1500. The public sequencing data were trimmed at Q25 with fastp and processed into clonotypes with MiXCR by TCRdb, which kept only in-frame beta chains. When rows share a CDR3 protein, they turn into one entry using the most common DNA and genes. This sample comprises fewer than 1,000,000 distinct CDR3 sequences, 30% to 40% of them detected only once. The top ten constitute 13% of the sample.

The V gene is TRBV20-1 and the J gene is TRBJ2-5, with 7 central nucleotides matching TRBD2. This TCR was recovered from a human donor in good health (CMV status not recorded). Some clones in this sample may be carry-over from other donors' samples. Sequencing used cultured CD8+ T cells from PBMCs, obtained from culture after CMV antigen stimulation. Read as DNA, the sequence is TGCAGTGCTAGAGATCTTAGGAAAGTCGGGGGGGAGACCCAGTACTTC. This gives the protein CSARDLRKVGGETQYF.